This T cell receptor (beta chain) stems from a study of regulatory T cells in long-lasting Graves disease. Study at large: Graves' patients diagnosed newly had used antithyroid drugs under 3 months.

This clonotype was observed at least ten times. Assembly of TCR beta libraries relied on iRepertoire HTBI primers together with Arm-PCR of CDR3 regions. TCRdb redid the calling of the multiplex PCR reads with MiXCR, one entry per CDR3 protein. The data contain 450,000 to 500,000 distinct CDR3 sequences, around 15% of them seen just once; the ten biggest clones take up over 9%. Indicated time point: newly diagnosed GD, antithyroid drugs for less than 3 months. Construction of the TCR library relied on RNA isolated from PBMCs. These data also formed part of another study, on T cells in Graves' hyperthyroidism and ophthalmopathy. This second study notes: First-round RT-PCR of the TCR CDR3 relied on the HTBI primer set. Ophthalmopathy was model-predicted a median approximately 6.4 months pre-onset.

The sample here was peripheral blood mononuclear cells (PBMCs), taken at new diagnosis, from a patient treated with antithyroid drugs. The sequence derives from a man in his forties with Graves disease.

Here the CDR3 DNA reads TGTGCCAGCAGTTTTCTCCTTCGGGAGCACACAGATACGCAGTATTTT. Translation gives CASSFLLREHTDTQYF. The rearrangement uses TRBV12-3 or TRBV12-4 and TRBJ2-3; a weak D match, TRBD2 (6 bases). The V end was cut by 3 bases, the J end by 2 bases, with 15 bases between. CDR3 length: 16 residues.